This T cell receptor (beta chain) was sequenced for a study of CD8 T cells in Susac syndrome. Reverse transcription of roughly 0.5 to 1 ug RNA was carried out with random hexamers. Each CDR3 protein gets one entry after TCRdb re-called the immunoSEQ multiplex PCR reads with MiXCR. The data show 400,000 to 550,000 distinct CDR3 sequences, approximately 85% seen once. Purification of the CD8+ and CD4+ T cells relied on negative isolation, and TEMRA cells underwent FACS enrichment. The CDR3 is made up of 16 amino acids. V gave up 5 bases and J gave up 2 bases; unmatched junction bases: 6. This receptor was obtained from a human donor with multiple sclerosis. V and J are TRBV12-3 or TRBV12-4 and TRBJ2-2; TRBD1 matches 9 bases. The source material was CD8+ T cells from PBMCs. CDR3 in amino acids: CASSPRQGENTGELFF. CDR3 sequence (DNA): TGTGCCAGCAGTCCTCGACAGGGGGAAAACACCGGGGAGCTGTTTTTT.